The sequence of this T cell receptor beta chain was determined in a study of T cells after yellow fever vaccination. This clonotype was seen more than once but under ten times. From the 5' RACE reads, TCRdb called clonotypes with MiXCR, one entry per CDR3 protein. The data contain about 260,000 distinct CDR3 sequences, around 13% of them singletons. V dropped 5 bases and J dropped 3; count of bases not matched to a gene: 9. The CDR3 is 15 amino acids. The germline V gene has CDR1 SQVTM and CDR2 ANQGSEA. Source: CD4+ T cells sorted from PBMCs, taken 45 days after the yellow fever booster vaccination. The source is a man aged 30 to 39 who received the YFV17D yellow fever vaccine. The chain uses TRBV29-1 and TRBJ2-1, with 8 bases matching TRBD2. DNA for the CDR3: TGCAGCGTTCACTCAGCGGGAGCTAACTACAATGAGCAGTTCTTC. As protein: CSVHSAGANYNEQFF.